The rows below give T cell receptor beta chains drawn from one sample of a study of identical twins. TCRdb re-called the 5' RACE reads with MiXCR, one entry per CDR3 protein. The data show approximately 350,000 distinct CDR3 sequences, with about 12% seen just once and more than 6% held by the top ten. The same data also went into a second study, on yellow fever vaccine responses in identical twins.

The sample taken for sequencing was CD8+ T cells sorted from blood. Receptor source: a young woman in good health. The CDR3 runs from the conserved cysteine through the conserved F or W.

V gene: TRBV7-2; CDR3 length: 15; CDR3 protein: CASSLGLAGGYEQFF
V gene: TRBV29-1; CDR3 length: 10; CDR3 protein: CSVGQGELFF
V gene: TRBV18; CDR3 length: 14; CDR3 protein: CASSDRAESYEQYF
V gene: TRBV7-9; CDR3 length: 16; CDR3 protein: CASSQLGTDAQETQYF
V gene: TRBV7-9; CDR3 length: 16; CDR3 protein: CASSSGTSGGQETQYF
V gene: TRBV15; CDR3 length: 15; CDR3 protein: CATSSSRDSNSPLHF
V gene: TRBV12-3/TRBV12-4; CDR3 length: 13; CDR3 protein: CASTWDNSYEQYF
V gene: TRBV12-3/TRBV12-4; CDR3 length: 17; CDR3 protein: CASSLIIGQGAPYEQYF
V gene: TRBV4-1; CDR3 length: 15; CDR3 protein: CASSQGPISSYEQYF
V gene: TRBV12-3/TRBV12-4; CDR3 length: 12; CDR3 protein: CAIRGGFPEAFF
V gene: TRBV6-4; CDR3 length: 16; CDR3 protein: CASSPPPRTGIDEAFF
V gene: TRBV29-1; CDR3 length: 14; CDR3 protein: CSVAGGTRGNEQFF
V gene: TRBV5-1; CDR3 length: 19; CDR3 protein: CASSLDGGAGPSGANVLTF
V gene: TRBV12-3/TRBV12-4; CDR3 length: 17; CDR3 protein: CASSSEMIQSSTDTQYF
V gene: TRBV13; CDR3 length: 15; CDR3 protein: CASRYSGSSYNEQFF
V gene: TRBV7-9; CDR3 length: 16; CDR3 protein: CASSFPGTGDYNEQFF
V gene: TRBV7-8; CDR3 length: 18; CDR3 protein: CASSLPEQSVRGADTQYF
V gene: TRBV9; CDR3 length: 14; CDR3 protein: CASSGPLEADTQYF
V gene: TRBV2; CDR3 length: 14; CDR3 protein: CASREASNSYEQYF
V gene: TRBV20-1; CDR3 length: 19; CDR3 protein: CSATRDSLRDREGDEKLFF
V gene: TRBV3-1; CDR3 length: 16; CDR3 protein: CASSQANHVGTDTQYF
V gene: TRBV7-9; CDR3 length: 12; CDR3 protein: CASRLLTDTQYF
V gene: TRBV7-9; CDR3 length: 15; CDR3 protein: CASSLIRARADEQYF
V gene: TRBV7-9; CDR3 length: 13; CDR3 protein: CASSLGGIETQYF
V gene: TRBV4-1; CDR3 length: 14; CDR3 protein: CASSQAQGLTEAFF
V gene: TRBV7-9; CDR3 length: 14; CDR3 protein: CASSQSSGANVLTF
V gene: TRBV6-5; CDR3 length: 16; CDR3 protein: CASSYGGPPNTGELFF
V gene: TRBV5-1; CDR3 length: 19; CDR3 protein: CASSSTFLGRAIDTGELFF
V gene: TRBV12-3/TRBV12-4; CDR3 length: 12; CDR3 protein: CATIVGTGELFF
V gene: TRBV7-9; CDR3 length: 14; CDR3 protein: CASSLRDRVYEQYF
V gene: TRBV12-3/TRBV12-4; CDR3 length: 15; CDR3 protein: CASSTPTGLATEAFF
V gene: TRBV13; CDR3 length: 13; CDR3 protein: CASSWGQHYEQYF
V gene: TRBV7-9; CDR3 length: 17; CDR3 protein: CASSRTTDGALQETQYF
V gene: TRBV7-8; CDR3 length: 14; CDR3 protein: CASSLAPTDYEQYF
V gene: TRBV7-9; CDR3 length: 15; CDR3 protein: CASSYSGSLSETQYF
V gene: TRBV7-8; CDR3 length: 17; CDR3 protein: CASSLVVRDTGTDTQYF
V gene: TRBV7-8; CDR3 length: 14; CDR3 protein: CASSLRDRAVEQFF
V gene: TRBV14; CDR3 length: 13; CDR3 protein: CASSANTGYEQYF
V gene: TRBV2; CDR3 length: 13; CDR3 protein: CASSRGTYNEQFF
V gene: TRBV28; CDR3 length: 13; CDR3 protein: CASSWGGSGELFF
V gene: TRBV2; CDR3 length: 17; CDR3 protein: CASSEAGYGAGANVLTF
V gene: TRBV6-5; CDR3 length: 16; CDR3 protein: CASSYLREALYNEQFF
V gene: TRBV11-1; CDR3 length: 13; CDR3 protein: CATFRDPHPPQHF
V gene: TRBV6-5; CDR3 length: 15; CDR3 protein: CASSYMADSQETQYF
V gene: TRBV7-8; CDR3 length: 17; CDR3 protein: CASSLGSSAGGAGEQFF
V gene: TRBV16; CDR3 length: 13; CDR3 protein: CASSQGLNQPQHF
V gene: TRBV7-2; CDR3 length: 15; CDR3 protein: CASSSSGGAGQPQHF
V gene: TRBV12-5; CDR3 length: 19; CDR3 protein: CASGLETSGRVREAGELFF
V gene: TRBV5-1; CDR3 length: 14; CDR3 protein: CASSLAGVGDSQFF
V gene: TRBV25-1; CDR3 length: 15; CDR3 protein: CASTSDASTTDTQYF
V gene: TRBV27; CDR3 length: 14; CDR3 protein: CASSPGTGFDELFF
V gene: TRBV7-6; CDR3 length: 17; CDR3 protein: CASSLAWGLAGTDTQYF